This T cell receptor (beta chain) was captured in a study of CD8 T cells in Susac syndrome. Trimming cost V 5 bases and J 8 bases; bases outside gene matches: 8. The germline gives CDR1 MDHEN, CDR2 SYDVKM. This CDR3 has 13 amino acids. Reverse transcription of roughly 0.45 to 1 ug RNA was carried out with random hexamers. Amplification of TCR beta CDR3 by immunoSEQ multiplex PCR spanned 54 Vbeta and 13 Jbeta. Each CDR3 protein is one row after TCRdb ran MiXCR on the immunoSEQ multiplex PCR reads. This table holds a few hundred thousand distinct CDR3 sequences, around 85% found once. As concerns this clonotype: Its antigen is unknown.

CD8+ and CD4+ T cells were negatively isolated; TEMRA cells were FACS-enriched. Whole-study results and caveats: In its TCR sequencing and HLA analysis, the study acknowledged that the number of individuals was relatively small.

The gene calls are TRBV28 and TRBJ1-1; 7 nucleotides align to TRBD1. The sample was CD8+ T cells from PBMCs. This TCR was sampled from a human donor with multiple sclerosis. This CDR3 is CASSPRTGGEAFF. The CDR3 DNA sequence: TGTGCCAGCAGTCCGCGGACAGGAGGAGAAGCTTTCTTT.